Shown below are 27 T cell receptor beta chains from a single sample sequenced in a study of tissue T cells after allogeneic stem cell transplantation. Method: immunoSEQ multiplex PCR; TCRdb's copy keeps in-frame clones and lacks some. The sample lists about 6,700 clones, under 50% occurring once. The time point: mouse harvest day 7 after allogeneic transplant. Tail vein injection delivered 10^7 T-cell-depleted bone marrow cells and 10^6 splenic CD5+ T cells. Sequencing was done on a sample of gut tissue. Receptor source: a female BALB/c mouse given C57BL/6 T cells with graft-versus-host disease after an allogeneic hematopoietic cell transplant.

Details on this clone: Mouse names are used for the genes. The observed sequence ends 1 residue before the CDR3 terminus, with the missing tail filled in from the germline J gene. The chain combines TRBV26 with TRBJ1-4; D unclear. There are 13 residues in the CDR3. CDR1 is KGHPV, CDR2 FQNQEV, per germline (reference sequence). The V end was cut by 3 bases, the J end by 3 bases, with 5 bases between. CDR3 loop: CASSLTTNERLFF. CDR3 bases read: TGTGCCAGCAGTCTCACAACCAACGAAAGATTATTT.

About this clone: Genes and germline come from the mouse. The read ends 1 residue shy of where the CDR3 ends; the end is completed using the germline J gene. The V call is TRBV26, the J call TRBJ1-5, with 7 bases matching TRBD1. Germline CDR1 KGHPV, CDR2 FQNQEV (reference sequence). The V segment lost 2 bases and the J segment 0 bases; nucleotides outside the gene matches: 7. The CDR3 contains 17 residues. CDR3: CASSLVSGQNNNQAPLF. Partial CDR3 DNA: TGTGCCAGCAGTCTGGTGTCGGGACAGAATAACAACCAGGCTCCGCTT.

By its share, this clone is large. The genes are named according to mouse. CDR3 residues: CTCSEGHLSNERLFF. CDR3 DNA, as far as it was read: TGCACCTGCAGTGAGGGACATCTTTCCAACGAAAGATTATTT. This chain connects TRBV1 to TRBJ1-4, with D maybe TRBD1 (6 bases). The CDR3 extends 1 residue past the end of the read, so its final part is completed from the germline J gene. Trimming took off 4 bases at V and 0 bases at J, with 9 bases between the two ends. Germline-derived CDR1 and CDR2 are NSQYPW and LRSPGD (reference sequence). The CDR3 totals 15 residues. The full variable domain, with the rest looked up from reference TRBV1 and TRBJ1-4, is VTLLEQNPRWRLVPRGQAVNLRCILKNSQYPWMSWYQQDLQKQLQWLFTLRSPGDKEVKSLPGADYLATRVTDTELRLQVANMSQGRTLYCTCSEGHLSNERLFFGHGTKLSVL.

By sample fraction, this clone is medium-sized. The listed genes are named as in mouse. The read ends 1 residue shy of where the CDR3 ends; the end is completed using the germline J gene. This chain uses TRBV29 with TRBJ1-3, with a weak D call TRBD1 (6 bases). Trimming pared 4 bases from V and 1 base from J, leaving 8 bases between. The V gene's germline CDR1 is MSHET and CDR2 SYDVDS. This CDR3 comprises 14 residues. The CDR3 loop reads CASSSTGSGNTLYF. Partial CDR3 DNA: TGTGCTAGCAGTTCCACAGGGTCTGGAAATACGCTCTAT.

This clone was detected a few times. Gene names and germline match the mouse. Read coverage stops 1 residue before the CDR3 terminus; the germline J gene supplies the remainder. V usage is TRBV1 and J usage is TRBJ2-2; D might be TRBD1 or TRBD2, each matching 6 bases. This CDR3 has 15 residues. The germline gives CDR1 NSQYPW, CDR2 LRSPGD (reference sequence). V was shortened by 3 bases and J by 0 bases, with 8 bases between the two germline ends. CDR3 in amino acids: CTCSARGANTGQLYF. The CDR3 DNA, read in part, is TGCACCTGCAGTGCTAGGGGGGCAAACACCGGGCAGCTCTAC.

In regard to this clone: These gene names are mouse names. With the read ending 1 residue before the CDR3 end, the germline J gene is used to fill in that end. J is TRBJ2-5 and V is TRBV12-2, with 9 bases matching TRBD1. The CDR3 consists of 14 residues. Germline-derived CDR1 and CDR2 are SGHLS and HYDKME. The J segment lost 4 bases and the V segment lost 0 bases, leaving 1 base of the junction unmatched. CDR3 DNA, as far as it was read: TGTGCCAGCTCTCTCCGGGACAGGGAAGACACCCAGTAC. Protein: CASSLRDREDTQY. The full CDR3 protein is CASSLRDREDTQYF.

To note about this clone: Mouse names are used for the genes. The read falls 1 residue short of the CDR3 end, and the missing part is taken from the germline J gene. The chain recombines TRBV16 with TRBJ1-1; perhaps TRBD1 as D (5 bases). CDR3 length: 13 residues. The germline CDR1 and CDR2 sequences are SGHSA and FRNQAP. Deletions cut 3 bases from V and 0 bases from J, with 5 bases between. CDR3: CASSLDTNTEVFF. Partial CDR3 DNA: TGTGCAAGCAGCTTGGACACAAACACAGAAGTCTTC.

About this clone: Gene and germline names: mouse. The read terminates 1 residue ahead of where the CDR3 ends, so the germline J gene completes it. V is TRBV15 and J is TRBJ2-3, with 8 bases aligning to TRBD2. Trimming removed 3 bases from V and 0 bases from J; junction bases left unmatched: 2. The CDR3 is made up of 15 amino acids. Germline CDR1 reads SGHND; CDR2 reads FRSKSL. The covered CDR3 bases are TGTGCCAGCAGTTTCCTGGGGGGTAGTGCAGAAACGCTGTAT. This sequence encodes CASSFLGGSAETLY. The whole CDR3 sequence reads CASSFLGGSAETLYF.

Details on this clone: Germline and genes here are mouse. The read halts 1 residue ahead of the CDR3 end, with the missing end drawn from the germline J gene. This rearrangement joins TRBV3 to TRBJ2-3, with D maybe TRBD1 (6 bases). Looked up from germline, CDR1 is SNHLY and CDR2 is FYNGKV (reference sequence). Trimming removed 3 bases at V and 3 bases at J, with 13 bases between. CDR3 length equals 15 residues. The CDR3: CASSFYRDGAETLYF. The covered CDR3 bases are TGTGCCAGCAGCTTTTACAGGGATGGGGCAGAAACGCTGTAT.

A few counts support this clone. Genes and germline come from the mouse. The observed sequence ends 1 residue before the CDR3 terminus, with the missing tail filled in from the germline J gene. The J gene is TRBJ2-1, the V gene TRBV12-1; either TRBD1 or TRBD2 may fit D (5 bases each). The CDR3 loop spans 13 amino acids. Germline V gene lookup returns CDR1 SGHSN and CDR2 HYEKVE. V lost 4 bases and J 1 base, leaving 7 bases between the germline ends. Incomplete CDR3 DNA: TGTGCCAGCTCCCGGGACAACTATGCTGAGCAGTTC. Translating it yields CASSRDNYAEQF. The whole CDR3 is CASSRDNYAEQFF.

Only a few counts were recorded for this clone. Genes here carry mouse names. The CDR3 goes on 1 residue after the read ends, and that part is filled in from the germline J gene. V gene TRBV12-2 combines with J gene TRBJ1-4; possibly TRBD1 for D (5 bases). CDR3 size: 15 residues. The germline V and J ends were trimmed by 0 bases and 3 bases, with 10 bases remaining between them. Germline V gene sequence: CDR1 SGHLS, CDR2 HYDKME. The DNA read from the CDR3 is TGTGCCAGCTCTCTCGATGGACAAACCAACGAAAGATTATTT. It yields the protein CASSLDGQTNERLF. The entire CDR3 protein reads CASSLDGQTNERLFF. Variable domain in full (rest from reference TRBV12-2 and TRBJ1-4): NSGVVQSPRYIIKGKGERSILKCIPISGHLSVAWYQQTQGQELKFFIQHYDKMERDKGNLPSRFSVQQFDDYHSEMNMSALELEDSAVYFCASSLDGQTNERLFFGHGTKLSVL.

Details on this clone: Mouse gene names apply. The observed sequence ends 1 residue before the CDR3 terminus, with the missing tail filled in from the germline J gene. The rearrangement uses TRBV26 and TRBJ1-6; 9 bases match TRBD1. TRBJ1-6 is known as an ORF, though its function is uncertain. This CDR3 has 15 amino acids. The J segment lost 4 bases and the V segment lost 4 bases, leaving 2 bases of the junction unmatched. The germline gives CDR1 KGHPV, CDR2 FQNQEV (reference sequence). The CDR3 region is CASSPGTGYNSPLYF. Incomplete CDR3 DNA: TGTGCCAGCAGTCCCGGGACAGGGTATAATTCGCCCCTCTAC.

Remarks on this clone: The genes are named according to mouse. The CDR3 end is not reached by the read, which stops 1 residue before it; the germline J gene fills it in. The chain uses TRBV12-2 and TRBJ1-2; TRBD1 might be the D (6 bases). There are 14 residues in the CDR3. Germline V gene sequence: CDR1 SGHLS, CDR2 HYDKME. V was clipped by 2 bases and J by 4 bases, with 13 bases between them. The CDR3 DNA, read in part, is TGTGCCAGCTCTCGGTCGGGGGCCGGCTCCGACTACACC. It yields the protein CASSRSGAGSDYT. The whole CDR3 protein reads CASSRSGAGSDYTF.

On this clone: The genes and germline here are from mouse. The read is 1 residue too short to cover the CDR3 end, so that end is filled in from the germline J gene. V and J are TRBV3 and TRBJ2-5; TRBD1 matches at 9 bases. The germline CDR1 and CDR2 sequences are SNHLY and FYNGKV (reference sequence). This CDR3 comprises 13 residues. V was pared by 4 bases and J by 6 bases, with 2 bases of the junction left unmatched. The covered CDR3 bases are TGTGCCAGCAGCTCGGACAGGGGTGACACCCAGTAC. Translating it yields CASSSDRGDTQY. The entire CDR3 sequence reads CASSSDRGDTQYF.

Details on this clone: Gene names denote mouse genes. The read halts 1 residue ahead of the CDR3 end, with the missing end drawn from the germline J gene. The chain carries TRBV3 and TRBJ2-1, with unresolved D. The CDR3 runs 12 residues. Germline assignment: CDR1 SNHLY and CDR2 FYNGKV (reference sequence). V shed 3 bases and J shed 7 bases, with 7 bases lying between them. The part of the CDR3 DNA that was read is TGTGCCAGCAGCTTGGGGAGGGCTGAGCAGTTC. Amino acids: CASSLGRAEQF. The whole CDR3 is CASSLGRAEQFF.

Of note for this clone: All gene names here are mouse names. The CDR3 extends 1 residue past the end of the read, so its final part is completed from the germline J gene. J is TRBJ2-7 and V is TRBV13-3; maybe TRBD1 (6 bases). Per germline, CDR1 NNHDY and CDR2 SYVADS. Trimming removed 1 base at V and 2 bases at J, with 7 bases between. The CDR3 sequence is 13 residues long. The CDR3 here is CASSDTGPYEQYF. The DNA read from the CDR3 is TGTGCCAGCAGTGATACAGGGCCCTATGAACAGTAC.

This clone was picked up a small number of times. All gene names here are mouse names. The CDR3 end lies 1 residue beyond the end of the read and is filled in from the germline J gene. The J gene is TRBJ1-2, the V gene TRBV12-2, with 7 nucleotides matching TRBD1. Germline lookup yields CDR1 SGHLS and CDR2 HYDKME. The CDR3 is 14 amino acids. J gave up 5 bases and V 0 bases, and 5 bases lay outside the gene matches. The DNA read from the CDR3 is TGTGCCAGCTCTCTCGAGGGCAGGGGGTCCGACTACACC. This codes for CASSLEGRGSDYT. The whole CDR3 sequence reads CASSLEGRGSDYTF.

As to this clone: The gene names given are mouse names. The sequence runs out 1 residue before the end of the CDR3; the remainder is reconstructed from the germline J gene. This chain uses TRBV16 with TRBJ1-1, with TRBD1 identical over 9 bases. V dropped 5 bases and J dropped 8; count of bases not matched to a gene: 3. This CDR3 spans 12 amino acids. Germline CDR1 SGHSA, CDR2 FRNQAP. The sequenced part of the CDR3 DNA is TGTGCAAGCAGCCCAGGGACAGGGGAAGTCTTC. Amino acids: CASSPGTGEVF. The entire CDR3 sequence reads CASSPGTGEVFF.

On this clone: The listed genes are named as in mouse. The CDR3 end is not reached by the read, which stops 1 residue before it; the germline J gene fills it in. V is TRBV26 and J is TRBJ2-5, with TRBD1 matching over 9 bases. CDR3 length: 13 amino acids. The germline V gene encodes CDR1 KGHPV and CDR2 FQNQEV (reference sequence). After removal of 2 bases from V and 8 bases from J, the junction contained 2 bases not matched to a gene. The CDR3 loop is CASSLTGGGTQYF. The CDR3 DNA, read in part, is TGTGCCAGCAGTCTGACAGGGGGCGGCACCCAGTAC.

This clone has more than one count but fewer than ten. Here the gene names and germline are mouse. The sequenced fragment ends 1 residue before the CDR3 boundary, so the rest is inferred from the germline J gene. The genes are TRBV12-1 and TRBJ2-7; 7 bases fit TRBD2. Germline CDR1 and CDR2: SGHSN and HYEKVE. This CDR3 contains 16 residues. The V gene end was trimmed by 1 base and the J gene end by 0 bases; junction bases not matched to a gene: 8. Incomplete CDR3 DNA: TGTGCCAGCTCTCTTTCCGACTGGGCGAGCTCCTATGAACAGTAC. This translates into CASSLSDWASSYEQY. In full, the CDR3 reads CASSLSDWASSYEQYF.

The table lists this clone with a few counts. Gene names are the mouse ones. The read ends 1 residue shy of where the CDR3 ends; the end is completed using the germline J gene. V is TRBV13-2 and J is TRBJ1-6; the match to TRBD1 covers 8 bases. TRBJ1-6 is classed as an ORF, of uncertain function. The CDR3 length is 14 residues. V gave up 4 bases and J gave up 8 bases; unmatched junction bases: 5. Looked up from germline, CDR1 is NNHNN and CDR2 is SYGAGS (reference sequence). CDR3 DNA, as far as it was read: TGTGCCAGCGGTTCTACAGGGGGGGATTCGCCCCTCTAC. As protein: CASGSTGGDSPLY. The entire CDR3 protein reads CASGSTGGDSPLYF.

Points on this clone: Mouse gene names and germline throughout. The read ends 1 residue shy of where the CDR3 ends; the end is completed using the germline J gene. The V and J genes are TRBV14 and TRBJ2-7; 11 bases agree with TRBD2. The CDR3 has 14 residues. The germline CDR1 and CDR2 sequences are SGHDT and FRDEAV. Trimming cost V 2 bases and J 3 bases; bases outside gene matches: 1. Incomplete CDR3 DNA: TGTGCCAGCAGTTTTGACTGGGGGGGCTATGAACAGTAC. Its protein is CASSFDWGGYEQY. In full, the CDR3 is CASSFDWGGYEQYF.

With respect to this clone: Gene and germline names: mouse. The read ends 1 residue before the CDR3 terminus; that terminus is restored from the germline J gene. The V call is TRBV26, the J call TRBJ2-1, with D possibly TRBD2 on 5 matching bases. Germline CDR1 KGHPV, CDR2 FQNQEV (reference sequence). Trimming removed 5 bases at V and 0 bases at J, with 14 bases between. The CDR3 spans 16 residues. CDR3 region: CASSFFGVYNYAEQFF. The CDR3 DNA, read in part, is TGTGCCAGCAGTTTTTTTGGGGTTTATAACTATGCTGAGCAGTTC.

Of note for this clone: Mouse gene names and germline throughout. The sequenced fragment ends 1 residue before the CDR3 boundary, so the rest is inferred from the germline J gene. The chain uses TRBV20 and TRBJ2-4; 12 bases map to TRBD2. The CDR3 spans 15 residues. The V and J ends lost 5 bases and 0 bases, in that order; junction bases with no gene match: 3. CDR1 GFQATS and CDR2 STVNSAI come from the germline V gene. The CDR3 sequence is CGAEGLGGSQNTLYF. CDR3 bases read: TGTGGTGCTGAGGGACTGGGGGGAAGTCAAAACACCTTGTAC.

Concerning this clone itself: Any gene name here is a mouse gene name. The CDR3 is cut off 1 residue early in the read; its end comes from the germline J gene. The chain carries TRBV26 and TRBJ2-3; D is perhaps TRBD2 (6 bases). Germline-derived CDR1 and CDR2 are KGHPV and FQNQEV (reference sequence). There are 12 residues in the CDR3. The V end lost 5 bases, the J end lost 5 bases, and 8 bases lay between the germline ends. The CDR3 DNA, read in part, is TGTGCCAGCAGTGTGACTGGAGAAACGCTGTAT. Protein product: CASSVTGETLY. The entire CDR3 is CASSVTGETLYF.

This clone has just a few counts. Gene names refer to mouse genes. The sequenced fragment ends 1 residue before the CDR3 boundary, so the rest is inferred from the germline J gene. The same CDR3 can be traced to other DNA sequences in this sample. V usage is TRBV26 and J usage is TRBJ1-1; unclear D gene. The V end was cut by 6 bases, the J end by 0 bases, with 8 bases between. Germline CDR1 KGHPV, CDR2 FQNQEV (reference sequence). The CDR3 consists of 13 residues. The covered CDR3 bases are TGTGCCAGCAGCCGAAATGCAAACACAGAAGTCTTC. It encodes CASSRNANTEVF. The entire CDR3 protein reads CASSRNANTEVFF.

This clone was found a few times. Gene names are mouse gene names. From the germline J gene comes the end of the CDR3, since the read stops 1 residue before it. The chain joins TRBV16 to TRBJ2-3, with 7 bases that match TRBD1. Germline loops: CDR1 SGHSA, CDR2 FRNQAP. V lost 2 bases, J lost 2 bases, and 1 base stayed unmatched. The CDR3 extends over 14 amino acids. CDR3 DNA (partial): TGTGCAAGCAGCTTAACAGGGGATGCAGAAACGCTGTAT. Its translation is CASSLTGDAETLY. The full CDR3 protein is CASSLTGDAETLYF.